The 26 T cell receptor beta chains below come from one sample, sequenced in a study of identical twins. TCRdb reprocessed the 5' RACE reads via MiXCR and lists one record per CDR3 protein. Among around 340,000 distinct CDR3 sequences listed, 8.5% to 10% were seen once. The sample was naive T cells sorted from blood. These receptors were obtained from a woman aged 50 to 60 in good health.

This clonotype was counted a few times. The rearrangement links TRBV12-3 or TRBV12-4 to TRBJ1-2; the match to TRBD1 covers 9 bases. Unmatched junction bases numbered 10, after V lost 6 bases and J lost 8 bases. The CDR3 totals 14 residues. The CDR3 loop reads CASRPTGGARGYTF. CDR3 bases: TGTGCCAGCAGGCCTACAGGGGGCGCTCGAGGCTACACCTTC.

This clonotype was found many times. The V call is TRBV29-1, the J call TRBJ1-3; a weak D match, TRBD1 (6 bases). Germline CDR1 is SQVTM and CDR2 is ANQGSEA. The CDR3 runs 13 residues. V dropped 4 bases and J dropped 1 base, with 8 bases sitting between them. CDR3 amino acids: CSVAQGSGNTIYF. CDR3 bases: TGCAGCGTTGCACAGGGTTCTGGAAACACCATATATTTT.

This clonotype was picked up a small number of times. The V gene is TRBV29-1, the J gene TRBJ1-1; D is unresolved. Germline CDR1 SQVTM, CDR2 ANQGSEA. V was pared by 7 bases and J by 5 bases, with 17 bases between. The CDR3 totals 13 residues. In nucleotides, the CDR3 is TGCAGCGCTGGAACTGGGGTAAGGACTGAAGCTTTCTTT. Protein product: CSAGTGVRTEAFF.

The V call is TRBV7-2, the J call TRBJ2-1, with 9 positions matching TRBD2. Trimming took 1 base from V and 6 from J; bases not matched to a gene: 7. Germline assignment: CDR1 SGHTA and CDR2 FQGNSA. The CDR3 spans 16 residues. The CDR3 spells CASSLVGGRALNEQFF. The CDR3 DNA reads as TGTGCCAGCAGCTTAGTCGGCGGGAGGGCCCTCAATGAGCAGTTCTTC.

This clonotype came up many times. The rearrangement uses TRBV12-3 or TRBV12-4 and TRBJ2-1, with D perhaps assigned TRBD1 or TRBD2 (5 bases each). The CDR3 covers 14 residues. The V end lost 3 bases, the J end lost 1 base, and 7 bases lay between the germline ends. In nucleotides, the CDR3 is TGTGCCAGCAGTTTCGGGACGTCCTACAATGAGCAGTTCTTC. It specifies CASSFGTSYNEQFF.

The gene calls are TRBV19 and TRBJ1-3; 7 positions agree with TRBD1. The germline gives CDR1 LNHDA, CDR2 SQIVND (reference sequence). V dropped 3 bases and J dropped 0; count of bases not matched to a gene: 14. The CDR3 spans 19 residues. CDR3 residues: CASSIRDSPSTLSGNTIYF. CDR3 DNA: TGTGCCAGTAGTATCCGGGACAGCCCTTCCACTCTCTCTGGAAACACCATATATTTT.

This clonotype occurred many times. This rearrangement joins TRBV29-1 to TRBJ2-2, with D perhaps TRBD2 (5 bases). Between the trimmed V and J ends, which lost 3 bases and 2 bases, there was a span of 16 bases. The CDR3 loop spans 16 amino acids. Germline V gene lookup returns CDR1 SQVTM and CDR2 ANQGSEA. Here the CDR3 reads CSVERKEEANTGELFF. The CDR3 bases are TGCAGCGTTGAGAGGAAGGAGGAGGCCAACACCGGGGAGCTGTTTTTT.

This clonotype was seen at least ten times. The chain uses TRBV29-1 and TRBJ1-1, with D tentatively TRBD1 (6 bases). Germline-derived CDR1 and CDR2 are SQVTM and ANQGSEA. Trimming cost V 7 bases and J 1 base, with 10 bases left between them. CDR3 length: 12 residues. The CDR3 sequence is CSGDRTNTEAFF. The CDR3 DNA is TGCAGCGGAGACAGGACGAACACTGAAGCTTTCTTT. Full variable domain (outside the CDR3, taken from reference TRBV29-1 and TRBJ1-1): SAVISQKPSRDICQRGTSLTIQCQVDSQVTMMFWYRQQPGQSLTLIATANQGSEATYESGFVIDKFPISRPNLTFSTLTVSNMSPEDSSIYLCSGDRTNTEAFFGQGTRLTVV.

This chain connects TRBV3-1 to TRBJ2-2, with D possibly matching TRBD2 (6 bases). Germline-derived CDR1 and CDR2 are LGHDT and YNNKEL (reference sequence). The CDR3 is 12 residues long. The CDR3 spells CVAGTLGGELFF. DNA of the CDR3: TGTGTCGCCGGGACTTTAGGCGGGGAGCTGTTTTTT.

In its sample, this clonotype was seen many times. The chain links TRBV12-3 or TRBV12-4 to TRBJ1-4, with D possibly matching TRBD1 (5 bases). The length of the CDR3 is 14 residues. V was cut by 6 bases and J by 8 bases, with 16 bases left in between. The CDR3 is CASRGDPRDEKLFF. CDR3 nucleotide sequence: TGTGCCAGCAGGGGGGATCCTCGGGACGAAAAACTGTTTTTT.

This clonotype was observed many times. The genes are TRBV29-1 and TRBJ1-2; 9 bases align to TRBD1. Germline V lookup: CDR1 SQVTM, CDR2 ANQGSEA. V dropped 4 bases and J dropped 8; count of bases not matched to a gene: 8. This CDR3 region has 13 residues. CDR3 amino acids: CSVVDRGGVGYTF. For the CDR3, the DNA is TGCAGCGTTGTAGACAGGGGGGGTGTCGGCTACACCTTC.

This sequence joins TRBV5-1 and TRBJ1-5; D gene unclear. The germline V and J ends were trimmed by 3 bases and 5 bases, with 15 bases remaining between them. CDR3 size: 15 residues. Germline lookup yields CDR1 SGHRS and CDR2 YFSETQ. The DNA for the CDR3 is TGCGCCAGCAGCTCCGGGAGTTTAGGTGATCAGCCCCAGCATTTT. Amino acids: CASSSGSLGDQPQHF.

The gene calls are TRBV5-1 and TRBJ2-1, with D perhaps assigned TRBD1 or TRBD2 (5 bases each). Germline V gene lookup returns CDR1 SGHRS and CDR2 YFSETQ. Trimming cost V 6 bases and J 7 bases, with 23 bases left between them. This CDR3 region has 16 residues. The CDR3 DNA reads as TGCGCCAGCACCCCCGCTCCGGGGACGAAGATTAATGAGCAGTTCTTC. The encoded protein is CASTPAPGTKINEQFF.

The V gene is TRBV27, the J gene TRBJ1-1; tentative D call: TRBD1 (5 bases). The CDR3 totals 15 residues. The germline CDR1 and CDR2 sequences are MNHEY and SMNVEV (reference sequence). V was pared by 2 bases and J by 8 bases, with 18 bases between. CDR3 region: CASSLRGSFPMEAFF. As DNA, the CDR3 is TGTGCCAGCAGTTTACGGGGGTCCTTTCCCATGGAAGCTTTCTTT.

This clonotype was observed many times. J is TRBJ2-1 and V is TRBV5-1; the match to TRBD2 covers 13 bases. Germline-derived CDR1 and CDR2 are SGHRS and YFSETQ. The CDR3 consists of 16 residues. Trimming removed 2 bases from V and 8 bases from J; junction bases left unmatched: 7. The CDR3 region has the DNA TGCGCCAGCAGCTTAATACGGACTAGCGGGAGTGATGAGCAGTTCTTC. Amino acid sequence: CASSLIRTSGSDEQFF.

This clonotype turned up a few times. The V and J genes are TRBV5-1 and TRBJ2-3, with 11 bases that match TRBD1. Germline V gene lookup returns CDR1 SGHRS and CDR2 YFSETQ. The ends lost 4 bases at V and 0 bases at J; junction bases unmatched: 10. This CDR3 has 18 residues. This chain's CDR3 is CASSLDRGLRRSTDTQYF. Here the CDR3 DNA reads TGCGCCAGCAGCCTGGACAGGGGGCTGAGGAGGAGCACAGATACGCAGTATTTT.

To note about this clonotype: A much larger clone differs from this one at a single base, so this may be a read error. V is TRBV20-1 and J is TRBJ2-1, with unresolved D. V was shortened by 3 bases and J by 4 bases, with 13 bases between the two germline ends. Germline values: CDR1 DFQATT, CDR2 SNEGSKA (reference sequence). The CDR3 consists of 14 residues. The CDR3 nucleotides read TGCAGTGCTAGCTTGGACCAGGAGTACAATGAGCAGTTCTTC. This codes for CSASLDQEYNEQFF.

This clonotype was seen a handful of times. This chain joins TRBV20-1 and TRBJ2-5, with D unresolved. From germline, CDR1 is DFQATT and CDR2 SNEGSKA (reference sequence). The length of the CDR3 is 13 residues. The V end lost 0 bases, the J end lost 7 bases, and 12 bases lay between the germline ends. CDR3 in DNA: TGCAGTGCTAGAGAGGTTGGGCTGGGGACCCAGTACTTC. Its translation is CSAREVGLGTQYF.

This clonotype was observed a single time. The chain links TRBV27 to TRBJ2-3, with D perhaps TRBD1 (6 bases). CDR3 length: 17 residues. The ends were cut back, 2 bases at V and 2 bases at J, with 17 bases in the middle. CDR1 and CDR2 from the germline V gene are MNHEY and SMNVEV (reference sequence). The CDR3 sequence: CASSLTGAGAFTDTQYF. The CDR3 DNA sequence: TGTGCCAGCAGTTTAACCGGGGCAGGGGCTTTCACAGATACGCAGTATTTT.

The chain combines TRBV12-3 or TRBV12-4 with TRBJ1-4; D unresolved. This CDR3 comprises 12 residues. Trimming removed 7 bases at V and 10 bases at J, with 13 bases between. The CDR3 here is CASTLGVGKLFF. DNA for the CDR3: TGTGCCAGCACCCTCGGTGTTGGAAAACTGTTTTTT.

The chain couples TRBV20-1 to TRBJ1-1, with D possibly TRBD1 on 6 matching bases. V dropped 4 bases and J dropped 1 base, with 16 bases sitting between them. This CDR3 is 15 amino acids long. The V gene's germline CDR1 is DFQATT and CDR2 SNEGSKA (reference sequence). The CDR3 DNA reads TGCAGTGCTAATACCGGGACATGGGGGAACACTGAAGCTTTCTTT. This translates into CSANTGTWGNTEAFF.

This clonotype turned up a few times. This chain joins TRBV2 and TRBJ2-2; TRBD2 matches at 13 bases. V shed 3 bases and J 4 bases; nucleotides not matched to a gene: 11. CDR1 SNHLY and CDR2 FYNNEI come from the germline V gene. The CDR3 runs 19 residues. The CDR3 sequence: CASSDAPWTSGSSTGELFF. CDR3 sequence (DNA): TGTGCCAGCAGTGATGCTCCTTGGACTAGCGGGAGTTCCACCGGGGAGCTGTTTTTT.

This clonotype was seen at least ten times. This chain uses TRBV20-1 with TRBJ2-1; either TRBD1 or TRBD2 may supply D (5 bases each). The CDR3 is made up of 14 amino acids. Per germline, CDR1 DFQATT and CDR2 SNEGSKA (reference sequence). Trimming removed 3 bases at V and 4 bases at J, with 13 bases between. In DNA form, the CDR3 reads TGCAGTGCTAGCTGGGACCAGGAGTACAATGAGCAGTTCTTC. Translation: CSASWDQEYNEQFF.

CDR3 protein: CSVEGGETISYNEQFF. DNA for the CDR3: TGCAGCGTTGAAGGGGGGGAGACTATCTCCTACAATGAGCAGTTCTTC. The chain links TRBV29-1 to TRBJ2-1; tentatively, D is TRBD2 (6 bases). The CDR3 runs 16 residues. The germline gives CDR1 SQVTM, CDR2 ANQGSEA. V was shortened by 1 base and J by 0 bases, with 13 bases between the two germline ends.

The DNA of the CDR3 is TGTGCCAGCAGCGTCTTGGGACAGGTCTCCTACAATGAGCAGTTCTTC. It yields the protein CASSVLGQVSYNEQFF. The genes are TRBV9 and TRBJ2-1; 8 nucleotides agree with TRBD1. Germline V gene lookup returns CDR1 SGDLS and CDR2 YYNGEE. The V and J ends lost 2 bases and 0 bases, in that order; junction bases with no gene match: 4. The CDR3 spans 16 residues.

This clonotype has more than one count but fewer than ten. The genes are TRBV27 and TRBJ2-2, with D possibly TRBD2 on 6 matching bases. Germline V gives CDR1 MNHEY, CDR2 SMNVEV (reference sequence). Trimming took off 4 bases at V and 3 bases at J, with 9 bases between the two ends. The CDR3 loop spans 14 amino acids. The CDR3 protein is CASSWGGDTGELFF. In DNA, the CDR3 is TGTGCCAGCAGTTGGGGAGGCGACACCGGGGAGCTGTTTTTT.